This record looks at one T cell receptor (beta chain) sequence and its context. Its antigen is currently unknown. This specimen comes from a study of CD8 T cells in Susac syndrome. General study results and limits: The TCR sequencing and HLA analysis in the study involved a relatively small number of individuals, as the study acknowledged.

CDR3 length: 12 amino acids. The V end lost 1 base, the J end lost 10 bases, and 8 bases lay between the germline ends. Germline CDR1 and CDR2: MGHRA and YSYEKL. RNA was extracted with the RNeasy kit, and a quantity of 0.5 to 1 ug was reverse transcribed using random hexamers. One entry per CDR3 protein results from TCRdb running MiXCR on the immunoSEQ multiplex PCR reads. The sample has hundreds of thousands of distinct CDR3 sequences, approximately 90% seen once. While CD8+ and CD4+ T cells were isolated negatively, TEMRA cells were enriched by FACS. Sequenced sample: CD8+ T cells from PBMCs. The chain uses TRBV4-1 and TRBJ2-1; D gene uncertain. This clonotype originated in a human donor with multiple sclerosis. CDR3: CASSQGAREQFF. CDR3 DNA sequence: TGCGCCAGCAGCCAAGGAGCCCGGGAGCAGTTCTTC.